These T cell receptor beta chains were read from a single sample in a study of cytomegalovirus exposure and HLA in healthy donors. Data came from immunoSEQ multiplex PCR; TCRdb stores just in-frame clones and leaves some out. In the table there are some 200,000 clones, around 83% of which are singletons. Sequences were obtained from PBMCs. These receptors all come from a woman aged 25 to 39 in good health and CMV-seropositive. The CDR3 runs from the conserved cysteine through the conserved F or W. The D gene is left open where the match is weak. A row's size may be missing; if present it is once, few, many or a size class.

TRBV18	TRBD1	TRBJ1-2	NA	CASSPTGGVDGYTF	TGTGCCAGCTCGCCGACAGGGGGCGTCGATGGCTACACCTTC
TRBV6-5	NA	TRBJ1-5	NA	CASSEQGTQPQHF	TGTGCCAGCAGTGAACAGGGAACTCAGCCCCAGCATTTT
TRBV4-2	TRBD2	TRBJ2-5	once	CASSQGLAGGPKKGQETQYF	TGTGCCAGCAGCCAAGGCCTAGCGGGAGGGCCAAAAAAGGGGCAAGAGACCCAGTACTTC
TRBV10-3	NA	TRBJ1-5	NA	CAISDGDRGNQPQHF	TGTGCCATCAGTGACGGGGATAGGGGCAATCAGCCCCAGCATTTT
TRBV29-1	NA	TRBJ2-1	NA	CSVEEWPLYLGMDNEQFF	TGCAGCGTTGAAGAGTGGCCTCTCTATCTGGGCATGGACAATGAGCAGTTCTTC
TRBV5-1	TRBD1	TRBJ1-1	NA	CASSAQGGVTEAFF	TGCGCCAGCAGCGCACAGGGGGGAGTGACTGAAGCTTTCTTT
TRBV28	NA	TRBJ2-3	NA	CASSYDPRLADTQYF	TGTGCCAGCAGTTACGATCCACGGTTGGCAGATACGCAGTATTTT
TRBV30	NA	TRBJ1-3	few	CAWTDSGNTIYF	TGTGCCTGGACAGACTCTGGAAACACCATATATTTT
TRBV5-4	TRBD1	TRBJ2-7	NA	CASSPGTGGTYEQYF	TGTGCCAGCAGCCCAGGGACAGGGGGCACCTACGAGCAGTACTTC
TRBV5-1	TRBD1	TRBJ1-1	NA	CASSWADRVRTEAFF	TGCGCCAGCAGCTGGGCGGACAGGGTCCGCACTGAAGCTTTCTTT
TRBV2	TRBD2	TRBJ2-5	NA	CAGGRRGGRETQYF	TGTGCCGGCGGGAGGAGAGGCGGGAGAGAGACCCAGTACTTC
TRBV28	NA	TRBJ2-6	NA	CASSLPLGSGANVLTF	TGTGCCAGCAGTCTACCCCTAGGCTCTGGGGCCAACGTCCTGACTTTC
TRBV19	TRBD2	TRBJ2-7	NA	CASRGLAAEVSEQYF	TGTGCCAGTAGGGGACTAGCTGCTGAAGTTTCCGAGCAGTACTTC
TRBV2	TRBD1	TRBJ1-2	NA	CASSENEGQSYTNYGYTF	TGTGCCAGCAGTGAGAATGAGGGACAGAGCTACACCAACTATGGCTACACCTTC
TRBV6-5	NA	TRBJ1-1	NA	CASSSTLRPEAFF	TGTGCCAGCAGTTCCACGTTGAGGCCTGAAGCTTTCTTT
TRBV5-1	NA	TRBJ1-4	NA	CASSSTGVQEKLFF	TGCGCCAGCAGCTCGACAGGAGTACAGGAAAAACTGTTTTTT
TRBV2	TRBD1	TRBJ2-1	NA	CASSDPDRGESSYNEQFF	TGTGCCAGCAGTGACCCCGACAGGGGCGAGAGCTCCTACAATGAGCAGTTCTTC
TRBV5-1	TRBD2	TRBJ2-7	NA	CASSLVAGEAYEQYF	TGCGCCAGCAGCTTGGTGGCGGGGGAGGCATACGAGCAGTACTTC
TRBV11-2	TRBD2	TRBJ2-7	NA	CASSPRLAGAYEQYF	TGTGCCAGCAGCCCGAGACTAGCGGGAGCCTACGAGCAGTACTTC
TRBV18	TRBD1	TRBJ1-5	few	CASSPHRGQPQHF	TGTGCCAGCTCACCCCACAGGGGTCAGCCCCAGCATTTT
TRBV28	NA	TRBJ1-1	NA	CASSLAGGALYTEAFF	TGTGCCAGCAGTTTGGCTGGGGGGGCGCTTTATACTGAAGCTTTCTTT
TRBV14	NA	TRBJ1-2	few	CASSPLGRGNYGYTF	TGTGCCAGCAGCCCCCTAGGCAGGGGTAACTATGGCTACACCTTC
TRBV5-1	NA	TRBJ2-3	once	CASSPGGADTQYF	TGCGCCAGCAGCCCCGGAGGGGCAGATACGCAGTATTTT
TRBV28	NA	TRBJ2-1	NA	CASKWGAYNEQFF	TGTGCCAGCAAGTGGGGGGCCTACAATGAGCAGTTCTTC
TRBV28	NA	TRBJ2-7	NA	CASSLEGSYEQYF	TGTGCCAGCAGTTTAGAGGGCTCCTACGAGCAGTACTTC
TRBV9	NA	TRBJ1-1	NA	CASSVAGGHQNTEAFF	TGTGCCAGCAGCGTAGCGGGGGGCCATCAGAACACTGAAGCTTTCTTT
TRBV9	NA	TRBJ2-7	NA	CASSSHGTLSYEQYF	TGTGCCAGCAGCTCCCACGGGACACTTTCCTACGAGCAGTACTTC
TRBV7-9	NA	TRBJ2-1	once	CASSLDLFSTYNEQFF	TGTGCCAGCAGCTTAGATCTCTTTAGCACCTACAATGAGCAGTTCTTC
TRBV29-1	NA	TRBJ2-5	NA	CSVEGEPMVAGQETQYF	TGCAGCGTCGAAGGGGAGCCGATGGTTGCAGGCCAAGAGACCCAGTACTTC
TRBV9	TRBD2	TRBJ2-3	NA	CASSVGLELTDTQYF	TGTGCCAGCAGCGTTGGACTAGAACTCACAGATACGCAGTATTTT
TRBV5-6	TRBD1	TRBJ2-1	NA	CASSLGWTGEYNEQFF	TGTGCCAGCAGCTTGGGGTGGACAGGGGAGTACAATGAGCAGTTCTTC
TRBV29-1	NA	TRBJ2-4	few	CSVGGGHKNIQYF	TGCAGCGTTGGGGGGGGACACAAAAACATTCAGTACTTC
TRBV5-1	TRBD2	TRBJ2-1	once	CASSPRTSGGNEQFF	TGCGCCAGCAGCCCCCGGACTAGCGGGGGGAATGAGCAGTTCTTC
TRBV2	TRBD1	TRBJ2-6	NA	CASTTGQGGAGANVLTF	TGTGCCAGCACCACGGGACAGGGGGGCGCTGGGGCCAACGTCCTGACTTTC
TRBV9	NA	TRBJ1-1	NA	CASSVDDGSLTEAFF	TGTGCCAGCAGCGTAGACGATGGGAGCCTCACTGAAGCTTTCTTT
TRBV7-9	TRBD1	TRBJ2-7	NA	CASSSGQAFEQYF	TGTGCCAGCAGCTCGGGACAGGCGTTCGAGCAGTACTTC
TRBV6-5	TRBD2	TRBJ2-5	NA	CASTLAGEVGETQYF	TGTGCCAGCACCCTAGCGGGGGAGGTCGGGGAGACCCAGTACTTC
TRBV6-1	NA	TRBJ2-7	once	CASSAVGHDSSYEQYF	TGTGCCAGCAGTGCCGTAGGACATGACAGCTCCTACGAGCAGTACTTC
TRBV28	NA	TRBJ2-1	NA	CASRPIFLGVYNEQFF	TGTGCCAGCAGACCGATCTTCTTGGGAGTGTACAATGAGCAGTTCTTC